These 10 T cell receptor beta chains share one sample of origin, sequenced in a study of vaccination effects on CD4 cells after COVID-19. Sequenced by immunoSEQ multiplex PCR; TCRdb stores in-frame clones only, minus some. The data hold about 66,000 clones, with about 80% observed a single time. ViraFEST used viral peptide pools to expand antigen-specific CD4+ T cells before sequencing. Researchers isolated CD4+ T cells once less than twelve days of culture had elapsed. Vaccine administered to participants consisted of two doses of either BNT162b2 or mRNA-1273. No cognate antigen is known for these TCRs. The sample in question was CD4+ T cells from PBMCs cultured with HCoV-OC43 spike peptides, obtained after COVID-19 vaccination. Regarding subset: HCoV-OC43 spike overlapping peptide pool stimulation. The receptors originated from a human donor who received a COVID-19 vaccine.

This clone was picked up a small number of times. This rearrangement joins TRBV6-5 to TRBJ1-2; 9 bases align to TRBD1. V lost 6 bases to trimming and J lost 4 bases; unmatched junction nucleotides: 3. CDR3 length equals 13 residues. In germline, CDR1 is MNHEY, CDR2 SVGAGI. CDR3 sequence (DNA): TGTGCCAGCAGGGACAGGGGAACCTATGGCTACACCTTC. It specifies CASRDRGTYGYTF.

The chain employs TRBV29-1 and TRBJ2-1; TRBD1 matches at 9 bases. The CDR3 consists of 14 residues. CDR1 and CDR2 (germline): SQVTM, ANQGSEA. V trimming: 8 bases; J trimming: 6 bases; junction bases outside the gene matches: 11. This CDR3 is CSTGPGQGFNEQFF. The CDR3 nucleotides are TGCAGCACAGGCCCGGGACAGGGTTTCAATGAGCAGTTCTTC.

The rearrangement uses TRBV15 and TRBJ2-7; no definite D call. The CDR3 runs to 14 residues. Germline V gene data show CDR1 as LNHNV and CDR2 as YYDKDF (reference sequence). V was clipped by 1 base and J by 2 bases, with 9 bases between them. This CDR3 reads CATSRVIGTYEQYV. The CDR3 DNA reads TGTGCCACCAGCAGAGTGATCGGAACCTACGAGCAGTACGTC.

The chain carries TRBV7-2 and TRBJ2-1, with TRBD2 as a possible D gene (6 bases). The CDR3 consists of 15 residues. The germline V gene has CDR1 SGHTA and CDR2 FQGNSA. V gave up 5 bases and J gave up 5 bases, with 16 bases separating them. CDR3 protein: CASSSQPGTDNEQFF. CDR3 nucleotide sequence: TGTGCCAGCAGCAGCCAACCCGGGACTGACAATGAGCAGTTCTTC.

This clone was recorded once. The chain combines TRBV7-2 with TRBJ2-3, with 8 bases fitting TRBD2. The CDR3 contains 14 residues. CDR1 SGHTA and CDR2 FQGNSA come from the germline V gene. The trim removed 4 bases at V and 6 bases at J, leaving 6 bases unmatched. DNA of the CDR3: TGTGCCAGCAGCTCCAACGGGGGGGCCGATACGCAGTATTTT. Its protein product is CASSSNGGADTQYF.

There are a few counts of this clone. CDR3: CSVGGSGRYTGEAFF. CDR3 nucleotides: TGCAGCGTTGGGGGGTCAGGGAGATATACAGGTGAAGCTTTCTTT. V is TRBV29-1 and J is TRBJ1-1, with a possible D match to TRBD1 (5 bases). The CDR3 extends over 15 amino acids. Trimming removed 4 bases from V and 7 bases from J, with 22 bases in between. Germline assignment: CDR1 SQVTM and CDR2 ANQGSEA. Full variable domain (outside the CDR3, taken from reference TRBV29-1 and TRBJ1-1): SAVISQKPSRDICQRGTSLTIQCQVDSQVTMMFWYRQQPGQSLTLIATANQGSEATYESGFVIDKFPISRPNLTFSTLTVSNMSPEDSSIYLCSVGGSGRYTGEAFFGQGTRLTVV.

The J gene is TRBJ2-2, the V gene TRBV7-2; 7 bases match TRBD1. The CDR3 has 15 amino acids. V shed 5 bases and J 7 bases; nucleotides not matched to a gene: 10. CDR1 and CDR2 (germline): SGHTA, FQGNSA. The CDR3 DNA reads as TGTGCCAGCAGCCTCGGGGCAGGGGGATACGGGGAGCTGTTTTTT. Translation gives CASSLGAGGYGELFF.

V gene TRBV19 combines with J gene TRBJ1-6; weak D call: TRBD1 (6 bases). The CDR3 has 15 amino acids. Germline CDR1 and CDR2: LNHDA and SQIVND (reference sequence). The V end lost 6 bases, the J end lost 0 bases, and 9 bases lay between the germline ends. CDR3 coding DNA: TGTGCCAGTAGGGAGGACAGCTCCTATAATTCACCCCTCCACTTT. It encodes CASREDSSYNSPLHF.

The gene calls are TRBV30 and TRBJ1-4, with TRBD1 identical over 8 bases. This CDR3 spans 15 amino acids. V trimming: 2 bases; J trimming: 7 bases; junction bases outside the gene matches: 9. The V gene's germline CDR1 is GTSNPN and CDR2 SVGIG (reference sequence). The CDR3 nucleotides read TGTGCCTGGAGTCCAGGACAGGGACGCGCTGAAAAACTGTTTTTT. Amino acids: CAWSPGQGRAEKLFF.

The CDR3 sequence is CASSPAMAGGFF. The CDR3 coding sequence is TGTGCCAGCAGCCCGGCCATGGCGGGGGGGTTCTTC. The chain links TRBV7-9 to TRBJ2-1, with 8 bases matching TRBD2. After removal of 5 bases from V and 15 bases from J, the junction contained 9 bases not matched to a gene. The CDR3 has 12 residues. Germline values: CDR1 SEHNR, CDR2 FQNEAQ (reference sequence).